These 17 T cell receptor beta chains share one sample of origin, sequenced in a study of T-cell memory formation after mild COVID-19. TCRdb called the 5' RACE reads again in MiXCR, with one record for every CDR3 protein. The data hold under 600,000 distinct CDR3 sequences, with about 20% observed a single time. Sequenced: PBMCs or a T cell subset sorted from them (not recorded which). The receptors were sampled from an adult woman who had mild COVID-19 (a few samples of this study predate the infection). Cell type and time point are not known.

This clonotype was detected ten times or more. This chain uses TRBV12-3 or TRBV12-4 with TRBJ2-1; no firm D call. This CDR3 has 16 residues. Trimming took off 3 bases at V and 0 bases at J, with 12 bases between the two ends. CDR3 coding DNA: TGTGCCAGCAGTTTGAAAGTGGGTCCCTCCTACAATGAGCAGTTCTTC. Protein product: CASSLKVGPSYNEQFF.

This clonotype has only a few counts. The V gene is TRBV2, the J gene TRBJ1-6; TRBD1 matches at 7 bases. Germline V lookup: CDR1 SNHLY, CDR2 FYNNEI. Trimming took 6 bases from V and 11 from J; bases not matched to a gene: 13. The CDR3 is made up of 15 amino acids. Here the CDR3 DNA reads TGTGCCAGCAGAGACGCGACAGGGCATCTGGCACCCCTCCACTTT. Its protein product is CASRDATGHLAPLHF.

The chain recombines TRBV27 with TRBJ2-1, with D perhaps being TRBD1 or TRBD2 (6 bases each). The V and J ends lost 0 bases and 6 bases respectively, with 21 bases between them. Germline lookup yields CDR1 MNHEY and CDR2 SMNVEV (reference sequence). The CDR3 has 18 amino acids. For the CDR3, the DNA is TGTGCCAGCAGTTTATCAACCTGGGGGGCAGCGGCTTCCAATGAGCAGTTCTTC. Its protein is CASSLSTWGAAASNEQFF.

This clonotype was counted only a few times. The chain employs TRBV5-1 and TRBJ2-7, with 7 bases aligning to TRBD1. The CDR3 consists of 15 residues. Germline V gives CDR1 SGHRS, CDR2 YFSETQ. With V trimmed by 0 bases and J by 5 bases, 8 bases remained unmatched. CDR3 coding DNA: TGCGCCAGCAGCTTGGGGGACAGTGCGGTGGACGAGCAGTACTTC. It is translated as CASSLGDSAVDEQYF. The full variable domain, with the rest looked up from reference TRBV5-1 and TRBJ2-7, is KAGVTQTPRYLIKTRGQQVTLSCSPISGHRSVSWYQQTPGQGLQFLFEYFSETQRNKGNFPGRFSGRQFSNSRSEMNVSTLELGDSALYLCASSLGDSAVDEQYFGPGTRLTVT.

The rearrangement links TRBV4-2 to TRBJ1-1, with a possible D match to TRBD1 (6 bases). Germline V gene sequence: CDR1 LGHNA, CDR2 YNFKEQ. The CDR3 sequence is 14 residues long. The V gene lost 1 base and the J gene lost 5 bases, with 11 bases spanning the gap. The CDR3 nucleotides are TGTGCCAGCAGCCAAGCAGGGGCAAATACTGAAGCTTTCTTT. Amino acids: CASSQAGANTEAFF.

A few counts support this clonotype. As DNA, the CDR3 is TGTGCCAGCAGCGATCGGACAGGAAACACCATATATTTT. Translating it yields CASSDRTGNTIYF. V and J are TRBV3-1 and TRBJ1-3; TRBD1 might be the D (5 bases). Trimming stripped 5 bases from V and 4 bases from J, with 9 bases between. CDR3 length: 13 amino acids. Per the germline V gene, CDR1 is LGHDT and CDR2 is YNNKEL (reference sequence).

The chain links TRBV24-1 to TRBJ2-3; 8 bases align to TRBD2. Germline assignment: CDR1 KGHDR and CDR2 SFDVKD. The CDR3 runs 13 residues. V shed 9 bases and J 7 bases; nucleotides not matched to a gene: 8. CDR3 coding DNA: TGTGCCACCGACCGGCCGGGGGGGAATACGCAGTATTTT. This gives the protein CATDRPGGNTQYF.

The V and J genes are TRBV29-1 and TRBJ1-1; D gene unclear. The germline V gene has CDR1 SQVTM and CDR2 ANQGSEA. The CDR3 extends over 12 amino acids. Trimming pared 5 bases from V and 0 bases from J, leaving 7 bases between. CDR3 nucleotide sequence: TGCAGCGTTACCGGCATGAACACTGAAGCTTTCTTT. It yields the protein CSVTGMNTEAFF.

In this sample, this clonotype turned up a few times. The J gene is TRBJ2-3, the V gene TRBV10-3, with D uncertain. The V gene's germline CDR1 is ENHRY and CDR2 SYGVKD. The CDR3 covers 13 residues. The V end was cut by 6 bases, the J end by 6 bases, with 13 bases between. The CDR3 loop reads CAISLDIWDTQYF. As DNA, the CDR3 is TGTGCCATCAGCCTCGATATCTGGGATACGCAGTATTTT.

This clonotype came up a few times. DNA for the CDR3: TGTGCCAGCGTGGACGGGAACACTGAAGCTTTCTTT. This translates into CASVDGNTEAFF. The chain joins TRBV11-2 to TRBJ1-1; unclear D gene. Trimming stripped 8 bases from V and 1 base from J, with 8 bases between. The CDR3 consists of 12 residues. Germline lookup yields CDR1 SGHAT and CDR2 FQNNGV.

The rearrangement uses TRBV6-2 or TRBV6-3 and TRBJ1-1, with no clear D. CDR1 is MNHEY and CDR2 is SVGEGT in the germline V gene. The V end was cut by 7 bases, the J end by 5 bases, with 20 bases between. CDR3 length: 15 amino acids. The chain's CDR3 is CASIPTVGVETEAFF. In DNA form, the CDR3 reads TGTGCCAGCATTCCAACCGTTGGGGTAGAAACTGAAGCTTTCTTT.

This chain uses TRBV14 with TRBJ2-2, with TRBD2 matching 7 bases. There are 16 residues in the CDR3. The germline gives CDR1 SGHDN, CDR2 FVKESK. The V segment lost 1 base and the J segment 0 bases; nucleotides outside the gene matches: 2. The CDR3 region is CASSQVGGANTGELFF. CDR3 coding DNA: TGTGCCAGCAGCCAAGTGGGAGGGGCGAACACCGGGGAGCTGTTTTTT.

The gene calls are TRBV4-3 and TRBJ2-2, with TRBD2 identical over 10 bases. CDR1 is LGHNA and CDR2 is YSLEER in the germline V gene. Trimming cost V 0 bases and J 6 bases; bases outside gene matches: 7. The CDR3 totals 17 residues. Written as DNA, the CDR3 is TGCGCCAGCAGCCAAGATTTAGCGGGAGGTTTCCCCGGGGAGCTGTTTTTT. This translates into CASSQDLAGGFPGELFF.

The chain couples TRBV11-2 to TRBJ1-5; tentatively, D is TRBD1 (5 bases). CDR3 length: 17 residues. V lost 1 base and J 3 bases, leaving 16 bases between the germline ends. CDR1 is SGHAT and CDR2 is FQNNGV in the germline V gene. The CDR3 DNA reads TGTGCCAGCAGCTTAGCACCCCAGGGCCCCCTCAATCAGCCCCAGCATTTT. It specifies CASSLAPQGPLNQPQHF.

V usage is TRBV2 and J usage is TRBJ2-1, with TRBD2 identical over 13 bases. The germline V gene has CDR1 SNHLY and CDR2 FYNNEI. The CDR3 sequence is 16 residues long. With 5 bases clipped from V and 10 bases from J, the junction kept 11 bases outside the gene matches. The CDR3 DNA sequence: TGTGCCAGCAGTTGGGCCACTAGCGGGGGGGCCGGCGAGCAGTTCTTC. Translated: CASSWATSGGAGEQFF.

In its sample, this clonotype was seen many times. The J gene is TRBJ2-3, the V gene TRBV5-1; possible D gene TRBD2, 5 bases. This CDR3 spans 14 amino acids. Germline V gives CDR1 SGHRS, CDR2 YFSETQ. With 4 bases removed from V and 2 bases from J, the gap between germline ends came to 11 bases. CDR3 nucleotides: TGCGCCAGCAGCCTGGAGGCTAACACAGATACGCAGTATTTT. This sequence encodes CASSLEANTDTQYF.

This clonotype was observed a handful of times. V is TRBV20-1 and J is TRBJ1-2; unclear D gene. Germline V gives CDR1 DFQATT, CDR2 SNEGSKA (reference sequence). The CDR3 contains 15 residues. The V end lost 5 bases, the J end lost 3 bases, and 19 bases lay between the germline ends. The CDR3: CSARALRGIDYGYTF. The CDR3 nucleotides are TGCAGTGCTCGGGCCCTACGCGGCATTGACTATGGCTACACCTTC.